The rows below give T cell receptor beta chains drawn from one sample of a study of T cells in Graves' hyperthyroidism and ophthalmopathy. TCRdb ran MiXCR on the multiplex PCR reads and lists one entry per CDR3 protein. Of around 520,000 distinct CDR3 sequences listed, around 15% are singletons. Sequenced input: blood. The receptors stem from a woman in her thirties or forties with Graves' hyperthyroidism. Each CDR3 is given with its conserved first and last residue. The order of the fields is V gene, J gene, clone size, D gene, CDR3 DNA, CDR3 protein. D genes are given only for firm matches. Some rows have no size entry. The others give once, few or many, or a class for an expanded clone.

v_call: TRBV9
j_call: TRBJ1-6
clone_size: -
d_call: -
cdr3_nt: TGTGCCAGCAGCTCAGGTCTTAATAATTCACCCCTCCACTTT
cdr3_aa: CASSSGLNNSPLHF

v_call: TRBV5-1
j_call: TRBJ2-2
clone_size: many
d_call: -
cdr3_nt: TGTGCCAGCAGCTTAGGCGGGACGAACACCGGGGAGCTGTTTTTT
cdr3_aa: CASSLGGTNTGELFF

v_call: TRBV20-1
j_call: TRBJ1-2
clone_size: few
d_call: TRBD1
cdr3_nt: TGCAGTGTCGCGCAGGGGGGGGATGGCTACACCTTC
cdr3_aa: CSVAQGGDGYTF

v_call: TRBV5-1
j_call: TRBJ2-7
clone_size: -
d_call: -
cdr3_nt: TGCGCCAGCAGCTTTCGGACTTCCTACGAGCAGTACTTC
cdr3_aa: CASSFRTSYEQYF

v_call: TRBV20-1
j_call: TRBJ1-2
clone_size: many
d_call: -
cdr3_nt: TGCAGTGCTAGGGACTTAGAGGGCTACACCTTC
cdr3_aa: CSARDLEGYTF

v_call: TRBV5-8
j_call: TRBJ2-5
clone_size: many
d_call: -
cdr3_nt: TGTGCCAGCAAGGACGCAATCAACCAAGAGACCCAGTACTTC
cdr3_aa: CASKDAINQETQYF

v_call: TRBV20-1
j_call: TRBJ1-1
clone_size: few
d_call: -
cdr3_nt: TGCAGTGCCCAGGACGGCATGAACACTGAAGCTTTCTTT
cdr3_aa: CSAQDGMNTEAFF

v_call: TRBV12-3/TRBV12-4
j_call: TRBJ2-1
clone_size: -
d_call: TRBD1
cdr3_nt: TGTGCCAGCAGACAGGGGGCCAGTGAGCAGTTCTTC
cdr3_aa: CASRQGASEQFF

v_call: TRBV28
j_call: TRBJ2-1
clone_size: many
d_call: -
cdr3_nt: TGTGCCAGCAGTGCCCGGGACTTCTCCTACAATGAGCAGTTCTTC
cdr3_aa: CASSARDFSYNEQFF

v_call: TRBV2
j_call: TRBJ1-4
clone_size: many
d_call: -
cdr3_nt: TGTGCCAGCAGCGCAGTAGCCTCAGAGCGAAAACTGTTTTTT
cdr3_aa: CASSAVASERKLFF

v_call: TRBV6-4
j_call: TRBJ1-2
clone_size: few
d_call: -
cdr3_nt: TGTGCCAGCAGTGCCACAGATGTTGGGGGCCGTGGCTACACCTTC
cdr3_aa: CASSATDVGGRGYTF

v_call: TRBV19
j_call: TRBJ2-7
clone_size: -
d_call: -
cdr3_nt: TGTGCCAGTCGGTCCCCGAGCTCCTACGAGCAGTACTTC
cdr3_aa: CASRSPSSYEQYF

v_call: TRBV27
j_call: TRBJ2-1
clone_size: -
d_call: -
cdr3_nt: TGTGCCAGCAGTCCTGGTCCTTACAGTGAGCAGTTCTTC
cdr3_aa: CASSPGPYSEQFF

v_call: TRBV28
j_call: TRBJ2-2
clone_size: many
d_call: -
cdr3_nt: TGTGCCAGCAGCTTAAGCAAGGGCCTATTCCCGAACACCGGGGAGCTGTTTTTT
cdr3_aa: CASSLSKGLFPNTGELFF

v_call: TRBV12-3/TRBV12-4
j_call: TRBJ1-5
clone_size: -
d_call: TRBD1
cdr3_nt: TGTGCCAGCAGTACCGGGACAGGGGCTGGCAATCAGCCCCAGCATTTT
cdr3_aa: CASSTGTGAGNQPQHF

v_call: TRBV29-1
j_call: TRBJ2-1
clone_size: -
d_call: TRBD1
cdr3_nt: TGCAGCGTTGAAGGTCCGACAGGGGCTCGATACAATGAGCAGTTCTTC
cdr3_aa: CSVEGPTGARYNEQFF

v_call: TRBV12-3/TRBV12-4
j_call: TRBJ2-7
clone_size: -
d_call: -
cdr3_nt: TGTGCCAGCAGTTTATCTGAGGCCTCCTACGAGCAGTACTTC
cdr3_aa: CASSLSEASYEQYF

v_call: TRBV6-5
j_call: TRBJ1-1
clone_size: few
d_call: TRBD1
cdr3_nt: TGTGCCAGCAGTTACGACAGGGTGATGGGGACTGAAGCTTTCTTT
cdr3_aa: CASSYDRVMGTEAFF

v_call: TRBV12-3/TRBV12-4
j_call: TRBJ1-5
clone_size: few
d_call: -
cdr3_nt: TGTGCCAGCAGTTTTGCCCCAGTCTTTGGATCCCAGCATTTT
cdr3_aa: CASSFAPVFGSQHF

v_call: TRBV3-1
j_call: TRBJ1-2
clone_size: -
d_call: -
cdr3_nt: TGTGCCAGCAGCTCGAACCCGGGACACAGAAACTATGGCTACACCTTC
cdr3_aa: CASSSNPGHRNYGYTF

v_call: TRBV10-3
j_call: TRBJ2-7
clone_size: many
d_call: TRBD2
cdr3_nt: TGTGCCATCAAGGGGGGCTCTAGCGGGAGTGAATCCTACGAGCAGTACTTC
cdr3_aa: CAIKGGSSGSESYEQYF

v_call: TRBV5-1
j_call: TRBJ1-1
clone_size: many
d_call: -
cdr3_nt: TGCGCCAGCAGCATGGGCCAGAACACTGAAGCTTTCTTT
cdr3_aa: CASSMGQNTEAFF

v_call: TRBV10-1
j_call: TRBJ2-5
clone_size: many
d_call: TRBD1
cdr3_nt: TGCGCCAGCAGTGAGGGACAGGACCAAGAGACCCAGTACTTC
cdr3_aa: CASSEGQDQETQYF

v_call: TRBV5-1
j_call: TRBJ2-2
clone_size: few
d_call: TRBD2
cdr3_nt: TGCGCCAGCAGCTTGCAAGCGGGAGGCCTCAACACCGGGGAGCTGTTTTTT
cdr3_aa: CASSLQAGGLNTGELFF

v_call: TRBV7-9
j_call: TRBJ2-7
clone_size: few
d_call: TRBD1
cdr3_nt: TGTGCCAGCAGCCAAGCCGGGACAGGGGTCTTCGAGCAGTACTTC
cdr3_aa: CASSQAGTGVFEQYF

v_call: TRBV28
j_call: TRBJ2-1
clone_size: many
d_call: -
cdr3_nt: TGTGCCAGCGCTCCTGAGAGCTACAATGAGCAGTTCTTC
cdr3_aa: CASAPESYNEQFF